These 29 T cell receptor beta chains were sequenced from one sample in a study of blood T cells in healthy people across ages. For the second PCR, which ran for roughly 6 to 11 cycles, a sample-barcoded 5' primer and a J-beta primer mix were used. TCRdb re-derived calls from the 5' RACE reads in MiXCR, one entry per CDR3 protein. The sample carries hundreds of thousands of distinct CDR3 sequences, over 40% recorded once. Sequenced sample: blood. Receptors were obtained from a woman aged 80 or over in good health.

This chain links TRBV7-9 with TRBJ2-7, with D tentatively TRBD1 (5 bases). With 3 bases removed from V and 3 bases from J, the gap between germline ends came to 9 bases. Germline V lookup: CDR1 SEHNR, CDR2 FQNEAQ (reference sequence). The CDR3 has 13 residues. CDR3 bases: TGTGCCAGCAGCTTGCATGACAGCTACGAGCAGTACTTC. It codes for CASSLHDSYEQYF.

The V and J genes are TRBV27 and TRBJ2-6; D gene unclear. There are 15 residues in the CDR3. Germline V lookup: CDR1 MNHEY, CDR2 SMNVEV (reference sequence). Trimming shortened V by 4 bases and J by 4 bases, and 11 bases separated the two germline ends. Here the CDR3 DNA reads TGTGCCAGCAGTTGCTTAAGGGCCGGGGCCAACGTCCTGACTTTC. Its protein product is CASSCLRAGANVLTF.

Details on this clonotype: A much bigger clone sits one base away, suggesting this may be a read error. This chain links TRBV12-3 or TRBV12-4 with TRBJ2-3; the D gene is possibly TRBD1 (5 bases). Trimming shortened V by 6 bases and J by 0 bases, and 10 bases separated the two germline ends. The CDR3 runs to 14 residues. The CDR3 loop reads CASRDNRSTDTQYF. The CDR3 nucleotides are TGTGCCAGCAGGGACAACAGGAGCACAGATACGCAGTATTTT.

This clonotype was counted between two and nine times. This may stem from a read error, because a much larger clone lies one nucleotide away. The rearrangement uses TRBV5-1 and TRBJ2-5; 8 nucleotides agree with TRBD2. In germline, CDR1 is SGHRS, CDR2 YFSETQ. V dropped 0 bases and J dropped 11; count of bases not matched to a gene: 15. CDR3 size: 16 residues. This CDR3 reads CASSLGSSGPYNEQYF. In DNA, the CDR3 is TGCGCCAGCAGCTTGGGTTCTAGCGGGCCGTACAATGAGCAGTACTTC.

This chain links TRBV20-1 with TRBJ2-1; D unresolved. Per germline, CDR1 DFQATT and CDR2 SNEGSKA (reference sequence). This CDR3 contains 11 residues. Deletions cut 5 bases from V and 6 bases from J, with 8 bases between. The CDR3 bases are TGCAGTGCTTCTCATCGCAATGAGCAGTTCTTC. Encoded protein: CSASHRNEQFF.

On this clonotype: This may be a read error, as it is one base from a much larger clone. The genes are TRBV6-5 and TRBJ2-1; D is perhaps TRBD2 (5 bases). The last part of the DNA fits TRBJ2-7 better; the J call may be wrong. This CDR3 has 16 residues. Germline V gives CDR1 MNHEY, CDR2 SVGAGI. The CDR3: CASSRGLIPSYNEQYF. CDR3 in DNA: TGTGCCAGCAGTCGAGGACTCATCCCCTCCTACAATGAGCAGTACTTC.

Ten or more counts support this clonotype. The rearrangement uses TRBV7-9 and TRBJ2-7; D ambiguous. Trimming shortened V by 2 bases and J by 3 bases, and 11 bases separated the two germline ends. The CDR3 is made up of 14 amino acids. Germline V gene lookup returns CDR1 SEHNR and CDR2 FQNEAQ (reference sequence). CDR3 in amino acids: CASSLRAGNYEQYF. The CDR3 nucleotides read TGTGCCAGCAGCTTACGGGCAGGCAACTACGAGCAGTACTTC.

This clonotype was picked up one time. CDR3: CSVLAGGVRHEQYF. The DNA of the CDR3 is TGCAGCGTTCTGGCGGGAGGAGTACGCCACGAGCAGTACTTC. The chain recombines TRBV29-1 with TRBJ2-7; TRBD2 agrees at 8 bases. Trimming took 5 bases from V and 5 from J; bases not matched to a gene: 11. CDR3 size: 14 residues. Germline lookup yields CDR1 SQVTM and CDR2 ANQGSEA.

This chain joins TRBV11-2 and TRBJ2-2; D unresolved. V gave up 4 bases and J gave up 3 bases, with 18 bases separating them. The CDR3 spans 17 residues. Germline V gene lookup returns CDR1 SGHAT and CDR2 FQNNGV. The CDR3 DNA is TGTGCCAGCAGCTGGGGTGTGTGGCAAACCCACACCGGGGAGCTGTTTTTT. Protein sequence: CASSWGVWQTHTGELFF.

This rearrangement joins TRBV12-3 or TRBV12-4 to TRBJ1-2, with 7 bases aligning to TRBD1. V shed 7 bases and J 8 bases; nucleotides not matched to a gene: 25. There are 18 residues in the CDR3. CDR3 region: CASTKSPNRDRPYKGYTF. DNA for the CDR3: TGTGCCAGCACCAAAAGCCCAAACCGGGACAGACCCTATAAGGGCTACACCTTC.

The rearrangement joins TRBV6-6 to TRBJ2-1; 9 bases are a match to TRBD2. This CDR3 is built from 17 residues. Trimming removed 0 bases from V and 6 bases from J; junction bases left unmatched: 9. Germline CDR1 reads MNHNY; CDR2 reads SVGAGI (reference sequence). This chain's CDR3 is CASSYSWASGRLNEQFF. The CDR3 bases are TGTGCCAGCAGTTACTCTTGGGCCAGCGGGAGGCTCAATGAGCAGTTCTTC.

The chain is built from TRBV7-2 and TRBJ2-5, with 8 bases that match TRBD1. V trimming: 8 bases; J trimming: 4 bases; junction bases outside the gene matches: 15. CDR1 is SGHTA, CDR2 FQGNSA, per germline. CDR3 length: 16 amino acids. CDR3 nucleotide sequence: TGTGCCAGCGGTAAAATGACAGGGGCTCTGACAGAGACCCAGTACTTC. Translated: CASGKMTGALTETQYF.

Many counts were recorded for this clonotype. This chain uses TRBV18 with TRBJ2-3, with D uncertain. Germline V gives CDR1 KGHSH, CDR2 LQKENI. This CDR3 spans 13 amino acids. Trimming cost V 3 bases and J 3 bases, with 7 bases left between them. This CDR3 is CASSPLLTDTQYF. CDR3 DNA: TGTGCCAGCTCACCGCTCCTGACAGATACGCAGTATTTT.

This clonotype was recorded many times. The rearrangement joins TRBV11-2 to TRBJ2-1, with D perhaps assigned TRBD1 or TRBD2 (5 bases each). The CDR3 length is 14 residues. Trimming removed 6 bases from V and 7 bases from J, with 16 bases in between. CDR1 is SGHAT and CDR2 is FQNNGV in the germline V gene. The CDR3 region is CASSEGPSWNEQFF. In DNA form, the CDR3 reads TGTGCCAGCAGTGAGGGACCCTCTTGGAATGAGCAGTTCTTC. Using reference TRBV11-2 and TRBJ2-1 for the parts outside the CDR3, the full variable domain is EAGVAQSPRYKIIEKRQSVAFWCNPISGHATLYWYQQILGQGPKLLIQFQNNGVVDDSQLPKDRFSAERLKGVDSTLKIQPAKLEDSAVYLCASSEGPSWNEQFFGPGTRLTVL.

Comment on this clonotype: The CDR3 does not end in the conserved phenylalanine or tryptophan, so this is likely a read error. CDR3 sequence reads: CSARDSGSSYEQYY. The DNA for the CDR3 is TGCAGTGCTAGAGATAGCGGGAGTAGTTACGAGCAGTACTAC. This chain joins TRBV20-1 and TRBJ2-4; the match to TRBD2 covers 9 bases. The end of the DNA fits TRBJ2-7 better, so the J call may be wrong. The CDR3 totals 14 residues. Germline V gene sequence: CDR1 DFQATT, CDR2 SNEGSKA (reference sequence).

This rearrangement joins TRBV5-1 to TRBJ2-3; TRBD2 matches 10 bases. After removal of 3 bases from V and 3 bases from J, the junction contained 7 bases not matched to a gene. Per the germline V gene, CDR1 is SGHRS and CDR2 is YFSETQ. The CDR3 is 16 amino acids. The CDR3 region is CASSYLAGGGTDTQYF. As DNA, the CDR3 is TGCGCCAGCAGCTACTTAGCGGGGGGAGGGACAGATACGCAGTATTTT.

This clonotype was counted only a few times. This chain joins TRBV6-5 and TRBJ2-4; 7 nucleotides line up with TRBD1. V shed 4 bases, J shed 9 bases, and the junction held 9 bases outside the gene matches. The CDR3 is 14 amino acids. Germline V CDR1 and CDR2: MNHEY, SVGAGI. CDR3 nucleotide sequence: TGTGCCAGCAGTTCAACAGGGGCCCCTAGCATTCAGTACTTC. This encodes CASSSTGAPSIQYF.

Details on this clonotype: Since a much larger clone is just one base distant, this may be a read error. The V gene is TRBV10-3, the J gene TRBJ2-7, with TRBD2 as a possible D gene (6 bases). V lost 4 bases and J lost 3, with 7 bases in between. This CDR3 contains 12 residues. The germline V gene encodes CDR1 ENHRY and CDR2 SYGVKD. The CDR3 bases are TGTGCCATCAGTGGGGACTGCTACGAGCAGTACTTC. It translates to CAISGDCYEQYF.

Comments on this clonotype: One end of the junction does not line up with germline, which may come from a read error. This chain connects TRBV13 to TRBJ2-2, with D unresolved. The CDR3 is 14 residues long. CDR1 is PRHDT, CDR2 FYEKMQ, per germline (reference sequence). DNA of the CDR3: TGTGCCGGCAGCTTAGTCGGGAACACCGGGGAGCTGTTTTTT. Protein product: CAGSLVGNTGELFF.

At least ten counts were recorded for this clonotype. The rearrangement joins TRBV3-1 to TRBJ2-1, with 8 bases lining up with TRBD1. The germline V gene has CDR1 LGHDT and CDR2 YNNKEL (reference sequence). Losses at the gene ends were 3 bases for V and 5 bases for J; bases not matched to a gene: 3. This CDR3 region has 14 residues. DNA for the CDR3: TGTGCCAGCAGCCAGTTGGACAGGGACAATGAGCAGTTCTTC. It is translated as CASSQLDRDNEQFF.

The chain uses TRBV3-1 and TRBJ1-6; the D gene is possibly TRBD1 (5 bases). The length of the CDR3 is 13 residues. Germline values: CDR1 LGHDT, CDR2 YNNKEL (reference sequence). Trimming left V 8 bases short and J 6 bases short, with 11 bases between. The CDR3 is CASAGNLNSPLHF. As DNA, the CDR3 is TGTGCCAGCGCAGGGAACCTTAATTCACCCCTCCACTTT.

Concerning this clonotype: A much more abundant neighbour one base away suggests this may be a read error. This sequence joins TRBV27 and TRBJ2-7, with TRBD1 identical over 11 bases. There are 13 residues in the CDR3. CDR1 and CDR2 from the germline V gene are MNHEY and SMNVEV (reference sequence). The CDR3 DNA reads TGTGCCTGCAGTTGGACAGGGGGCTTCGAGCAGTACTTC. Translated: CACSWTGGFEQYF.

Here the CDR3 reads CASSSNGGDYTF. CDR3 DNA sequence: TGTGCCAGCAGCTCCAATGGAGGGGACTACACCTTC. V and J are TRBV7-9 and TRBJ1-2; TRBD1 might be the D (5 bases). V was pared by 4 bases and J by 10 bases, with 13 bases between. Germline V gene lookup returns CDR1 SEHNR and CDR2 FQNEAQ (reference sequence). The CDR3 has 12 amino acids.

This rearrangement joins TRBV4-1 to TRBJ2-1, with a possible D match to TRBD1 (5 bases). This CDR3 comprises 13 residues. V lost 2 bases to trimming and J lost 9 bases, with 11 bases between them. Looked up from germline, CDR1 is MGHRA and CDR2 is YSYEKL. The CDR3 region has the DNA TGCGCCAGCAGCCAAATTTCCCAGGGTGAGCAGTTCTTC. It specifies CASSQISQGEQFF.

Turning to this clonotype: A much larger clone differs from this one at a single base, so this may be a read error. This chain links TRBV9 with TRBJ1-2, with no clear D. The CDR3 is made up of 13 amino acids. The germline V gene has CDR1 SGDLS and CDR2 YYNGEE. Trimming removed 0 bases at V and 8 bases at J, with 11 bases between. CDR3 region: CASSVGATAGYTF. Here the CDR3 DNA reads TGTGCCAGCAGCGTAGGAGCGACGGCGGGCTACACCTTC.

This clonotype was observed a handful of times. V usage is TRBV3-1 and J usage is TRBJ2-2, with D tentatively TRBD2 (5 bases). Germline CDR1 and CDR2: LGHDT and YNNKEL (reference sequence). V lost 4 bases to trimming and J lost 8 bases, with 11 bases between them. The length of the CDR3 is 13 residues. The CDR3 here is CASSPAGSGELFF. CDR3 DNA sequence: TGTGCCAGCAGCCCCGCTGGGAGTGGGGAGCTGTTTTTT.

This chain uses TRBV7-9 with TRBJ1-1, with TRBD1 matching over 8 bases. The CDR3 totals 15 residues. Germline V lookup: CDR1 SEHNR, CDR2 FQNEAQ (reference sequence). The V segment lost 5 bases and the J segment 1 base; nucleotides outside the gene matches: 6. The CDR3 coding sequence is TGTGCCAGCAGCCATGGACAGGGAGAGAACACTGAAGCTTTCTTT. It codes for CASSHGQGENTEAFF.

This clonotype occurred many times. This chain links TRBV7-9 with TRBJ1-1, with TRBD1 matching 7 bases. CDR3 length: 15 residues. J lost 0 bases, V lost 5 bases, and 6 bases had no gene match. Per the germline V gene, CDR1 is SEHNR and CDR2 is FQNEAQ (reference sequence). Here the CDR3 reads CASSDLGQMNTEAFF. The CDR3 DNA is TGTGCCAGCAGCGATTTGGGACAGATGAACACTGAAGCTTTCTTT.

This clonotype was picked up a small number of times. J is TRBJ2-5 and V is TRBV12-3 or TRBV12-4; D remains ambiguous. V lost 3 bases and J 5 bases, leaving 7 bases between the germline ends. The CDR3 loop spans 12 amino acids. The CDR3 reads CASSFVSETQYF. CDR3 DNA: TGTGCCAGCAGTTTCGTTTCGGAGACCCAGTACTTC.